The 10 T cell receptor beta chains below were found in one sample sequenced in a study of blood T cell repertoires in COVID-19. Clones were sequenced by immunoSEQ multiplex PCR, and TCRdb holds only the in-frame ones, with some missing. Here the sample spans around 210,000 clones, approximately 87% being singletons. Sequencing was done on a sample of peripheral blood. The receptors originated from a woman in her seventies with acute or convalescent COVID-19.

The CDR3 DNA follows: TGTGCCAGCAACCTGCAGGGGGCCTCGAACACTGAAGCTTTCTTT. Translated, it gives CASNLQGASNTEAFF. V usage is TRBV27 and J usage is TRBJ1-1; 8 positions agree with TRBD1. V was clipped by 7 bases and J by 1 base; unmatched bases: 8. This CDR3 spans 15 amino acids. Germline values: CDR1 MNHEY, CDR2 SMNVEV (reference sequence).

This clone turned up a few times. The chain uses TRBV5-1 and TRBJ1-3; D may be TRBD1 (6 bases). CDR1 is SGHRS, CDR2 YFSETQ, per germline. Trimming left V 0 bases short and J 1 base short, with 11 bases between. This CDR3 has 16 amino acids. The CDR3 loop reads CASSLVGGSSGNTIYF. CDR3 coding DNA: TGCGCCAGCAGCTTGGTAGGGGGATCGTCTGGAAACACCATATATTTT.

The chain links TRBV3-1 (or the pseudogene TRBV3-2) to TRBJ2-2, with 15 bases identical to TRBD2. This CDR3 has 17 amino acids. The V gene end was trimmed by 4 bases and the J gene end by 5 bases; junction bases not matched to a gene: 5. Germline-derived CDR1 and CDR2 are LGHDT and YNNKEL (reference sequence). CDR3 protein: CASSRTSGGAGTGELFF. The CDR3 DNA reads TGTGCCAGCAGCCGGACTAGCGGGGGGGCTGGGACCGGGGAGCTGTTTTTT.

The chain employs TRBV5-1 and TRBJ2-6; no clear D. Germline values: CDR1 SGHRS, CDR2 YFSETQ. The CDR3 runs to 20 residues. Trimming removed 3 bases from V and 0 bases from J, with 22 bases in between. The CDR3 loop reads CASSSAPAGNPSSGANVLTF. CDR3 DNA sequence: TGCGCCAGCAGCTCCGCGCCCGCAGGAAATCCGAGCTCTGGGGCCAACGTCCTGACTTTC.

This clone was detected only once. This rearrangement joins TRBV5-4 to TRBJ1-4, with unresolved D. CDR1 is SGHNT, CDR2 YYREEE, per germline (reference sequence). The CDR3 sequence is 14 residues long. V was cut by 4 bases and J by 2 bases, with 9 bases left in between. The CDR3 region is CASSSVGTNEKLFF. The CDR3 nucleotides read TGTGCCAGCAGCAGCGTTGGCACTAATGAAAAACTGTTTTTT.

In this sample, this clone turned up a few times. The V call is TRBV28, the J call TRBJ2-7, with 7 nucleotides matching TRBD1. Germline CDR1 and CDR2: MDHEN and SYDVKM. Trimming took 6 bases from V and 0 from J; bases not matched to a gene: 17. There are 18 residues in the CDR3. The DNA for the CDR3 is TGTGCCAGCAGCTCAAACCCCAGGACAGGCAGTAGCTCCTACGAGCAGTACTTC. It yields the protein CASSSNPRTGSSSYEQYF.

The chain recombines TRBV2 with TRBJ2-1; 7 positions match TRBD2. The V gene end was trimmed by 8 bases and the J gene end by 7 bases; junction bases not matched to a gene: 8. This CDR3 region has 13 residues. CDR1 SNHLY and CDR2 FYNNEI come from the germline V gene. CDR3 loop: CASGASGGNEQFF. The CDR3 DNA reads as TGTGCCAGCGGGGCTAGCGGAGGTAATGAGCAGTTCTTC. Full variable domain (remainder filled in from reference TRBV2 and TRBJ2-1): EPEVTQTPSHQVTQMGQEVILRCVPISNHLYFYWYRQILGQKVEFLVSFYNNEISEKSEIFDDQFSVERPDGSNFTLKIRSTKLEDSAMYFCASGASGGNEQFFGPGTRLTVL.

The CDR3 DNA reads TGTGCCAGCAGTTTATCCGGGGAAGCCTACGAGCAGTACTTC. Translation: CASSLSGEAYEQYF. This chain joins TRBV27 and TRBJ2-7, with D tentatively TRBD2 (5 bases). The CDR3 spans 14 residues. Germline CDR1 and CDR2: MNHEY and SMNVEV (reference sequence). V shed 0 bases and J shed 2 bases, with 8 bases lying between them.

The rearrangement uses TRBV28 and TRBJ2-7; D is ambiguous. V was shortened by 5 bases and J by 1 base, with 6 bases between the two germline ends. CDR1 and CDR2 (germline): MDHEN, SYDVKM. CDR3 length: 12 amino acids. The CDR3 nucleotides read TGTGCCAGCAGTCAGACATCCTACGAGCAGTACTTC. Amino acid sequence: CASSQTSYEQYF.

The chain recombines TRBV21-1 with TRBJ2-1; the tabulated D call, TRBD1, remains unverified against the DNA. TRBV21-1 is a pseudogene locus. CDR3 size: 21 residues. The CDR3 loop reads CASSMGRLGGDSLRSYNEQFF. In DNA, the CDR3 is TGTGCCAGCAGTATGGGGAGATTGGGTGGGGACAGTCTACGCTCCTACAATGAGCAGTTCTTC.